This is a list of T cell receptor beta chains from one sample in a study of T cell responses to AZD1222 COVID-19 vaccine. The table came from immunoSEQ multiplex PCR; TCRdb's copy has only in-frame clones and leaves some out. There are some 120,000 clones in the sample; 85% to 90% occur only once, and 7% to 9% lies in the top ten. The input for sequencing was peripheral blood, taken on day 0 of AZD1222 vaccination. Source of these receptors: an adult in good health. The CDR3 runs from the conserved cysteine through the conserved F or W. A D gene is named only where the DNA matches it firmly. Clone size is not always given. Where it is, it says once, few, many or a class for expanded clones.

TRBV6-2/TRBV6-3,TRBJ1-5,NA,NA,CASSRPPGGGRNQPQHF,TGTGCCAGCAGCCGGCCCCCCGGGGGAGGCCGGAATCAGCCCCAGCATTTT
TRBV19,TRBJ1-5,NA,NA,CASSPTTGGNQPQHF,TGTGCCAGTAGCCCCACAACGGGGGGTAATCAGCCCCAGCATTTT
TRBV6-2/TRBV6-3,TRBJ2-3,NA,NA,CASTPAGTPGYTQYF,TGTGCCAGCACCCCTGCCGGGACCCCCGGGTATACGCAGTATTTT
TRBV28,TRBJ2-1,NA,TRBD2,CASSSTSGTTAYNEQFF,TGTGCCAGCAGTTCAACCTCCGGGACTACCGCCTACAATGAGCAGTTCTTC
TRBV29-1,TRBJ1-4,few,NA,CSAEVATNEKLFF,TGCAGCGCCGAAGTTGCAACTAATGAAAAACTGTTTTTT
TRBV10-3,TRBJ1-2,NA,TRBD1,CAISEGTGSPNYGYTF,TGTGCCATCAGTGAGGGGACAGGGAGCCCGAACTATGGCTACACCTTC
TRBV5-4,TRBJ2-5,NA,NA,CASSTSVGGEETQYF,TGTGCCAGCAGCACCTCCGTTGGAGGAGAGGAGACCCAGTACTTC
TRBV19,TRBJ1-2,once,NA,CATNRDYGYTF,TGTGCCACAAACAGGGACTATGGCTACACCTTC
TRBV7-6,TRBJ2-7,NA,NA,CASSLGRPSQGEQYF,TGTGCCAGCAGCTTGGGTCGGCCTAGCCAGGGCGAGCAGTACTTC
TRBV27,TRBJ2-7,once,NA,CASRQSGSSYEQYF,TGTGCCAGCAGACAATCAGGGAGCTCCTACGAGCAGTACTTC
TRBV3-1/TRBV3-2,TRBJ2-5,NA,TRBD2,CASSPPGASGGRVTQYF,TGTGCCAGCAGCCCCCCAGGGGCTAGCGGGGGGAGGGTGACCCAGTACTTC
TRBV9,TRBJ2-7,NA,TRBD2,CASSAEPGLAGAKQYF,TGTGCCAGCAGCGCAGAACCGGGACTAGCGGGAGCTAAGCAGTACTTC
TRBV6-5,TRBJ2-7,NA,NA,CASSYSAYDKSYEQYF,TGTGCCAGCAGTTACTCAGCGTACGACAAGTCCTACGAGCAGTACTTC
TRBV25-1,TRBJ2-1,NA,NA,CASSDRVPPNSYNEQFF,TGTGCCAGCAGTGACAGGGTACCCCCCAACTCCTACAATGAGCAGTTCTTC
TRBV5-4,TRBJ2-1,NA,TRBD2,CASSLTSGPVGEQFF,TGTGCCAGCAGCTTGACTAGCGGCCCTGTTGGGGAGCAGTTCTTC
TRBV6-5,TRBJ1-1,NA,NA,CASSYSLSVLEAFF,TGTGCCAGCAGTTACTCCCTAAGTGTTCTTGAAGCTTTCTTT
TRBV6-5,TRBJ1-2,NA,TRBD1,CASSYYEGQNYGYTF,TGTGCCAGCAGTTACTATGAGGGACAGAACTATGGCTACACCTTC
TRBV19,TRBJ2-1,once,TRBD2,CASSIVLAAVDEQFF,TGTGCCAGTAGTATAGTTCTAGCGGCAGTTGATGAGCAGTTCTTC
TRBV7-9,TRBJ1-5,NA,NA,CASSLALGMSNQPQHF,TGTGCCAGCAGCTTAGCGCTTGGAATGAGCAATCAGCCCCAGCATTTT
TRBV24-1,TRBJ2-5,NA,TRBD1,CATSGQGARETQYF,TGTGCCACCAGCGGACAGGGGGCGCGGGAGACCCAGTACTTC
TRBV12-5,TRBJ2-7,NA,NA,CASAQTGGPSQQYF,TGTGCTAGTGCCCAGACGGGGGGCCCATCCCAGCAGTACTTC
TRBV24-1,TRBJ2-1,NA,NA,CATSDPGTYNEQFF,TGTGCCACCAGTGACCCTGGGACTTACAATGAGCAGTTCTTC
TRBV7-9,TRBJ2-7,NA,TRBD1,CASSSLSTGVNYEQYF,TGTGCCAGCAGCTCTTTATCGACAGGGGTAAACTACGAGCAGTACTTC
TRBV7-8,TRBJ2-7,once,NA,CASSLALASSEQYF,TGTGCCAGCAGCTTAGCGCTAGCTAGTTCCGAGCAGTACTTC
TRBV10-3,TRBJ2-7,NA,NA,CAIAGPSYEQYF,TGTGCCATCGCGGGACCCTCCTACGAGCAGTACTTC
TRBV11-3,TRBJ2-2,NA,TRBD1,CASSSDRGNTGELFF,TGTGCCAGCAGCTCGGACAGGGGAAACACCGGGGAGCTGTTTTTT
TRBV5-1,TRBJ1-4,NA,NA,CASSLTRGFEKLFF,TGCGCCAGCAGCTTGACCAGGGGATTCGAAAAACTGTTTTTT
TRBV4-1,TRBJ1-4,NA,TRBD1,CASSQVGTGQEKLFF,TGCGCCAGCAGCCAAGTAGGGACAGGGCAGGAAAAACTGTTTTTT
TRBV18,TRBJ2-2,NA,TRBD1,CASSFGTGGIGELFF,TGTGCCAGCTCTTTCGGGACAGGGGGCATCGGGGAGCTGTTTTTT
TRBV18,TRBJ2-5,few,TRBD2,CASSTPWRERETQYF,TGTGCCAGCTCAACCCCGTGGCGGGAGAGAGAGACCCAGTACTTC
TRBV18,TRBJ1-5,NA,NA,CASSADSSSQPQHF,TGTGCCAGCTCAGCGGACAGTTCAAGCCAGCCCCAGCATTTT
TRBV24-1,TRBJ2-5,NA,TRBD1,CATSGQQETQYF,TGTGCCACTTCGGGACAGCAAGAGACCCAGTACTTC
TRBV5-1,TRBJ2-7,NA,NA,CASSSAPGPVSYEQYF,TGCGCCAGCAGCTCGGCCCCAGGTCCGGTATCCTACGAGCAGTACTTC
TRBV5-8,TRBJ2-1,NA,NA,CASSLRLTGLGEQFF,TGTGCCAGCAGCTTGAGGCTAACAGGGTTAGGTGAGCAGTTCTTC
TRBV5-5,TRBJ1-1,NA,NA,CASSSPLLGTEAFF,TGTGCCAGCAGCTCCCCTTTGCTGGGGACTGAAGCTTTCTTT
TRBV28,TRBJ1-5,NA,TRBD1,CASSFGTGYQPQHF,TGTGCCAGCAGTTTCGGGACAGGGTATCAGCCCCAGCATTTT
TRBV19,TRBJ2-1,NA,NA,CASSIAWGEDEQFF,TGTGCCAGTAGTATAGCATGGGGAGAGGATGAGCAGTTCTTC
TRBV7-8,TRBJ1-1,few,NA,CASSIGEWNTEAFF,TGTGCCAGCAGCATAGGGGAATGGAACACTGAAGCTTTCTTT
TRBV13,TRBJ2-3,NA,TRBD2,CASSFGLAGRTDTQYF,TGTGCCAGCAGCTTTGGACTAGCGGGCCGCACAGATACGCAGTATTTT
TRBV7-9,TRBJ2-3,NA,TRBD2,CASSWPSGRSSTDTQYF,TGTGCCAGCAGCTGGCCTAGCGGGAGGTCGAGCACAGATACGCAGTATTTT
TRBV29-1,TRBJ1-1,once,NA,CSVDTLPQAFF,TGCAGCGTTGACACTCTCCCTCAAGCTTTCTTT